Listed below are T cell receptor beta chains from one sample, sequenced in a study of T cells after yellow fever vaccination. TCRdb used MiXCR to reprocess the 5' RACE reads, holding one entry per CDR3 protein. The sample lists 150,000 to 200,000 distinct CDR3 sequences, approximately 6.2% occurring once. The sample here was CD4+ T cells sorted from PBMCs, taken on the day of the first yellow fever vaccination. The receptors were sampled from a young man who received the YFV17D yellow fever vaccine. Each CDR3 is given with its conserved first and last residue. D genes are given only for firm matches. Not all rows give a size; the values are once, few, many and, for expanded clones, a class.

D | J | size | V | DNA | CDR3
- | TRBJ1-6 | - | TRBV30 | TGTGCCTGGAGTGGACAGAGTAATTCACCCCTCCACTTT | CAWSGQSNSPLHF
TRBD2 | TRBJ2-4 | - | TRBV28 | TGTGCCAGCAGTCCTCGTTCGGAGGGAGGGAACATTCAGTACTTC | CASSPRSEGGNIQYF
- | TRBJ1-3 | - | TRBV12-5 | TGTGCTAGTGGTTTGTACCCGGACTCTGGAAACACCATATATTTT | CASGLYPDSGNTIYF
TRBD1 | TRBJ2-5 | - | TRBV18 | TGTGCCAGCTCATCAACGTACAGACAGGGCCAAGAGACCCAGTACTTC | CASSSTYRQGQETQYF
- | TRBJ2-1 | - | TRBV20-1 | TGCAGTGCGGCACTTCGGGAAGCCTACAATGAGCAGTTCTTC | CSAALREAYNEQFF
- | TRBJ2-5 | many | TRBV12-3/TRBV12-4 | TGTGCCAGCAGTTTAAACAGACAAGAGACCCAGTACTTC | CASSLNRQETQYF
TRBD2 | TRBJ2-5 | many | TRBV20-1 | TGCAGTGCTAGAGATGGGACTAGTATTTTAGAGACCCAGTACTTC | CSARDGTSILETQYF
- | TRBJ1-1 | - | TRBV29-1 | TGCAGCGTTGCCGAGGGGAGAGGCACTGAAGCTTTCTTT | CSVAEGRGTEAFF
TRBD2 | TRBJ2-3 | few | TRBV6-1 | TGTGCCACCTCGACAGCGGGGGGCTCATCAGGCACGCAGTATTTT | CATSTAGGSSGTQYF
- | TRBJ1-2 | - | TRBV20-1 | TGCAGTGCAGGGCTTGAACAGGGATTGGCTGGCTACACCTTC | CSAGLEQGLAGYTF
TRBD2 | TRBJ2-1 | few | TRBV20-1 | TGCAGTGCTCGACTAGCGGGGGGTTATAGGAATCGGGTGCAGTTCTTC | CSARLAGGYRNRVQFF
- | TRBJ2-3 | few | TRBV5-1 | TGCGCCAGCAGCTTCTGGAGAGACAGCACAGATACGCAGTATTTT | CASSFWRDSTDTQYF
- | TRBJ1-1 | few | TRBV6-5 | TGTGCCAGCAGTTTGGGGGGGGGTGCGGACACTGAAGCTTTCTTT | CASSLGGGADTEAFF
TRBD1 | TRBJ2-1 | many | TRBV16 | TGTGCCAGCAGCCCATGGCAAGGACAGGGCTACAATGAGCAGTTCTTC | CASSPWQGQGYNEQFF
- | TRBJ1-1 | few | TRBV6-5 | TGTGCCAGCACTAACTTCCGGGAGAACAGGCCTGGTAGCACTGAAGCTTTCTTT | CASTNFRENRPGSTEAFF
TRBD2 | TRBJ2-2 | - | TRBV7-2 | TGTGCCAGCGGAGCGGGGGGGCGTTACACCGGGGAGCTGTTTTTT | CASGAGGRYTGELFF
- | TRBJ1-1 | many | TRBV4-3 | TGCGCCAGCAGGCGAGGATTCAGCCCGAACACTGAAGCTTTCTTT | CASRRGFSPNTEAFF
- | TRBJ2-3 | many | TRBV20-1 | TGCAGTGCGAACGTACCGCACCGGGGGTTCACAGATACGCAGTATTTT | CSANVPHRGFTDTQYF
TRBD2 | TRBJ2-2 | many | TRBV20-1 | TGCAGTGCTAGGACTAGCGGGGGGGTAGAGCTGTTTTTT | CSARTSGGVELFF
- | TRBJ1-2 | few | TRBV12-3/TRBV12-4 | TGTGCCAGCAGTCAGTCTACGGGTGTCGATGGCTACACCTTC | CASSQSTGVDGYTF
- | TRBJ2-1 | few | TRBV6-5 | TGTGCCAGCAGCGACAGGTACAATGAGCAGTTCTTC | CASSDRYNEQFF
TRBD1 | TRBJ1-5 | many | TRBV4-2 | TGTGCCAGCAGCCAAGGAGGTGGACAGGGGAGCAATCAGCCCCAGCATTTT | CASSQGGGQGSNQPQHF
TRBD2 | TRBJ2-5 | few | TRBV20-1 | TGCAGTGCTTCCGGGACTAGCGGGACACAAGAGACCCAGTACTTC | CSASGTSGTQETQYF
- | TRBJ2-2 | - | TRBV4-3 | TGCGCCAGCAGCCAAGAAGCTAGATACACCGGGGAGCTGTTTTTT | CASSQEARYTGELFF
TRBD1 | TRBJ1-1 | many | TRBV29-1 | TGCAGCGTTGCCAGGGCAGGGGGTGTGAACACTGAAGCTTTCTTT | CSVARAGGVNTEAFF
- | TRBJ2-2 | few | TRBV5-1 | TGCGCCAGCAGATCTGACAGAGCGAACACCGGGGAGCTGTTTTTT | CASRSDRANTGELFF
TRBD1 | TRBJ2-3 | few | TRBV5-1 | TGCGCCAGCAGCTTGTACAGGGGGCTCGGTGATACGCAGTATTTT | CASSLYRGLGDTQYF
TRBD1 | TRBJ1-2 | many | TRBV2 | TGTGCCAGCAGTGTAGCGACAGGGTTAGGCTACACCTTC | CASSVATGLGYTF
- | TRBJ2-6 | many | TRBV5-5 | TGTGCCAGCAGCTTGGTGTCAGGGGCCGGGGCCAACGTCCTGACTTTC | CASSLVSGAGANVLTF
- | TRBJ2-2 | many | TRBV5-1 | TGCGCCAGCAGCTTGCTTCCGGGGTTGGGCACCGGGGAGCTGTTTTTT | CASSLLPGLGTGELFF
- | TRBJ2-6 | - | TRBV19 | TGTGCCAGTAGTATATATGGAGGCGGGGCCAACGTCCTGACTTTC | CASSIYGGGANVLTF
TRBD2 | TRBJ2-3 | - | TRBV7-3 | TGTGCCAGCAGCCCTGGGACTAGCTCGGCAACAGATACGCAGTATTTT | CASSPGTSSATDTQYF
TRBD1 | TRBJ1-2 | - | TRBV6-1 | TGTGCCAGCAGTCGAGGACAGGGCGGGAACTATGGCTACACCTTC | CASSRGQGGNYGYTF
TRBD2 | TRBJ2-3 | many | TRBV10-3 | TGTGCCATCAGAAAGAGCGGGGACACAGATACGCAGTATTTT | CAIRKSGDTDTQYF
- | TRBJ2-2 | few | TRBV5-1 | TGCGCCAGCAGCTCGATAGGGGGTTCAAACACCGGGGAGCTGTTTTTT | CASSSIGGSNTGELFF
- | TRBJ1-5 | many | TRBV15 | TGTGCCACCAGCAGAGCCCACGAGGGGAAGCCCCAGCATTTT | CATSRAHEGKPQHF
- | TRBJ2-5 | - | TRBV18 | TGTGCCAGCTCACCACCGTCAGGGCCAGAGACCCAGTACTTC | CASSPPSGPETQYF
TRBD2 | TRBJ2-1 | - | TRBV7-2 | TGTGCCAGCAGCTCCCTTAGGAGCGGGGGGGCATACGAGCAGTTCTTC | CASSSLRSGGAYEQFF
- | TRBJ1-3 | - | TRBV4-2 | TGTGCCAGCAGCCAAGGGACGGGGCCCGGGGAAAACACCATATATTTT | CASSQGTGPGENTIYF
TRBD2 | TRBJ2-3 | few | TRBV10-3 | TGTGCCATCACTAACGCCGGGACTAGCGGCACAGATACGCAGTATTTT | CAITNAGTSGTDTQYF
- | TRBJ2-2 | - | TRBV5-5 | TGTGCCAGCAGCACCGGGACGAACACCGGGGAGCTGTTTTTT | CASSTGTNTGELFF
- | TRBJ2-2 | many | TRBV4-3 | TGCGCCAGCAGCCTCACGGTGAACACCGGGGAGCTGTTTTTT | CASSLTVNTGELFF
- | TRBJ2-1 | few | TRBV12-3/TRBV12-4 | TGTGCCAGCAGGCAAAGGGGTGAGCAGTTCTTC | CASRQRGEQFF
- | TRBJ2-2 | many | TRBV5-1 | TGCGCCAGCACCGGGGACGTTGCCCGAACCGGGGAGCTGTTTTTT | CASTGDVARTGELFF
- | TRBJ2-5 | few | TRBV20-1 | TGCAGTGCTGGGGGGTCCGGGGAGACCCAGTACTTC | CSAGGSGETQYF
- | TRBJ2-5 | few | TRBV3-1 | TGTGCCAGCAGCCTTGACTACGGACTATCACAAGAGACCCAGTACTTC | CASSLDYGLSQETQYF
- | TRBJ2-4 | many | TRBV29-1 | TGCAGCGTTGATTCCAAAAACATTCAGTACTTC | CSVDSKNIQYF
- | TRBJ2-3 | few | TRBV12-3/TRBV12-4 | TGTGCCAGCAGTCCCAGGACAGACACAGATACGCAGTATTTT | CASSPRTDTDTQYF
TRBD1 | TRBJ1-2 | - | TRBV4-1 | TGCGCCAGCAGCCAGACAGGGGTATTTGGCTACACCTTC | CASSQTGVFGYTF
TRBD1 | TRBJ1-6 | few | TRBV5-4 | TGTGCCAGCAGCTCCCGGACAGGGAGCAACAATTCACCCCTCCACTTT | CASSSRTGSNNSPLHF
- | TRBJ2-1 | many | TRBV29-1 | TGCACCCTAGAAGCCTACAATGAGCAGTTCTTC | CTLEAYNEQFF
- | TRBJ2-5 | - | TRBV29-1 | TGCAGCGTTGAAAGGAACCAAGAGACCCAGTACTTC | CSVERNQETQYF
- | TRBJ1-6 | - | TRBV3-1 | TGTGCCAGCAGCCAAGACGGGGGCAACGAGAATTCACCCCTCCACTTT | CASSQDGGNENSPLHF
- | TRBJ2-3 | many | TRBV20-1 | TGCAGTGCTAGAGGGGTGGGGGCGAAAGATACGCAGTATTTT | CSARGVGAKDTQYF
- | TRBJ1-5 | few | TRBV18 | TGTGCCAGCTCACCGCGAAGGGATCAGCCCCAGCATTTT | CASSPRRDQPQHF
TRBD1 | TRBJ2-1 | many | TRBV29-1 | TGCAGCGTTGCCAGGGACAGGGGAATCTATGAGCAGTTCTTC | CSVARDRGIYEQFF
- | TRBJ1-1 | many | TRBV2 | TGTGCCAGCAGTGACAGACCGAACACTGAAGCTTTCTTT | CASSDRPNTEAFF
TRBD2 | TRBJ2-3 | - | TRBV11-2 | TGTGCCAGCAGCTTAAGGCGGGGGGGAGCCTCCGCCCCGGTTACGCAGTATTTT | CASSLRRGGASAPVTQYF
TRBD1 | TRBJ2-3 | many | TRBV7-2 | TGTGCCAGCAGCATCGGGACAGGGGGAACAGATACGCAGTATTTT | CASSIGTGGTDTQYF
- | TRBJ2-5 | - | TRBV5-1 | TGCGCCAGCAGCCCCGGGGGAGGGGGAGAGACCCAGTACTTC | CASSPGGGGETQYF